Following are 16 T cell receptor beta chains from one sample sequenced in a study of Ad26.COV2.S vaccination and SARS-CoV-2 variants. TCRdb's table, derived via immunoSEQ multiplex PCR, lists solely in-frame clones and lacks some. The sample lists a few hundred thousand clones, around 90% occurring once. As to treatment: around 19 received Ad26.COV2.S at low or high dose, single or two shots; several received placebo; per-sample allocation not given. Sample collection was performed on day 63 after the first vaccine or placebo injection. The sample here was peripheral blood, taken in a trial of Ad26.COV2.S vaccine versus placebo. The origin of the receptors is a person between 18 and 60 years old who received the Ad26.COV2.S COVID-19 vaccine or a placebo.

V and J are TRBV6-4 and TRBJ2-5, with TRBD2 matching over 8 bases. Germline V gene sequence: CDR1 MRHNA, CDR2 SNTAGT. The CDR3 sequence is 14 residues long. The ends lost 4 bases at V and 1 base at J; junction bases unmatched: 2. The CDR3 reads CASSVAGPQETQYF. CDR3 DNA sequence: TGTGCCAGCAGTGTAGCGGGGCCCCAAGAGACCCAGTACTTC.

The V and J genes are TRBV6-5 and TRBJ2-5, with D unresolved. The CDR3 has 13 residues. Per germline, CDR1 MNHEY and CDR2 SVGAGI. V lost 5 bases and J lost 8, with 15 bases in between. The CDR3 region has the DNA TGTGCCAGCAGTCCACCAGATAGGGCCACCCAGTACTTC. Translated: CASSPPDRATQYF.

This clone is a singleton in its sample. Other DNA sequences in the same sample also yield this CDR3. The chain employs TRBV7-8 and TRBJ2-5, with D unclear. V lost 1 base and J lost 4, with 4 bases in between. The CDR3 has 12 residues. The V gene's germline CDR1 is SGHVS and CDR2 FQNEAQ. Here the CDR3 DNA reads TGTGCCAGCAGCTTAGTAGGAGAGACCCAGTACTTC. It encodes CASSLVGETQYF.

The V gene is TRBV11-2, the J gene TRBJ1-3, with 7 positions matching TRBD1. The CDR3 spans 19 residues. V lost 3 bases, J lost 1 base, and 15 bases stayed unmatched. Germline assignment: CDR1 SGHAT and CDR2 FQNNGV. CDR3 loop: CASSLETWRGLRSGNTIYF. The CDR3 nucleotides are TGTGCCAGCAGCTTGGAAACGTGGAGGGGGCTGAGGTCTGGAAACACCATATATTTT.

The CDR3 DNA reads as TGTGCCAGCAGCAGGGACAGAGAGACCCAGTACTTC. Translated: CASSRDRETQYF. J is TRBJ2-5 and V is TRBV7-6; TRBD1 matches 7 bases. Germline assignment: CDR1 SGHVS and CDR2 FNYEAQ. This CDR3 comprises 12 residues. The ends lost 5 bases at V and 4 bases at J; junction bases unmatched: 1.

This clone turned up a few times. DNA of the CDR3: TGTGCCAGTCACAGGGGAAACGAAGTTGGCTACACCTTC. It translates to CASHRGNEVGYTF. The chain is built from TRBV19 and TRBJ1-2; 7 bases line up with TRBD1. The V gene's germline CDR1 is LNHDA and CDR2 SQIVND (reference sequence). The trim removed 8 bases at V and 7 bases at J, leaving 10 bases unmatched. The CDR3 sequence is 13 residues long.

CDR3 protein: CASRAGTENSPLHF. CDR3 coding DNA: TGTGCCAGCAGAGCCGGGACGGAGAATTCACCCCTCCACTTT. The chain combines TRBV9 with TRBJ1-6, with TRBD1 as a possible D gene (5 bases). The CDR3 contains 14 residues. Germline V gene sequence: CDR1 SGDLS, CDR2 YYNGEE. Deletions cut 5 bases from V and 7 bases from J, with 13 bases between.

The rearrangement uses TRBV6-2 or TRBV6-3 and TRBJ2-1, with 9 nucleotides matching TRBD1. The CDR3 is 15 residues long. Germline V gives CDR1 MNHEY, CDR2 SVGEGT. Unmatched junction bases numbered 6, after V lost 2 bases and J lost 7 bases. CDR3: CASSYQGQGINEQFF. The DNA of the CDR3 is TGTGCCAGCAGTTACCAAGGACAGGGGATAAATGAGCAGTTCTTC.

Of note for this clone: This sample includes further DNA sequences coding for the same CDR3. V gene TRBV5-1 combines with J gene TRBJ2-3; D is unresolved. Looked up from germline, CDR1 is SGHRS and CDR2 is YFSETQ. V was shortened by 0 bases and J by 2 bases, with 4 bases between the two germline ends. The CDR3 has 13 residues. The CDR3 sequence: CASSLAATDTQYF. The DNA for the CDR3 is TGCGCCAGCAGCTTGGCAGCCACAGATACGCAGTATTTT.

This rearrangement joins TRBV7-3 to TRBJ2-1, with TRBD2 matching 9 bases. Germline CDR1 reads SGHTA; CDR2 reads FQGTGA. V shed 1 base, J shed 8 bases, and the junction held 9 bases outside the gene matches. The CDR3 has 16 amino acids. The CDR3 nucleotides are TGTGCCAGCAGCTTAATAGGGACTAGCAAGGGCGATGAGCAGTTCTTC. Amino acid sequence: CASSLIGTSKGDEQFF.

This CDR3 is CASSVRTSGTSGANVLTF. CDR3 DNA: TGTGCCAGCAGTGTGAGGACTAGCGGGACCTCTGGGGCCAACGTCCTGACTTTC. The genes are TRBV6-1 and TRBJ2-6; 12 bases fit TRBD2. V was clipped by 4 bases and J by 0 bases; unmatched bases: 4. The V gene's germline CDR1 is MNHNS and CDR2 SASEGT. The CDR3 sequence is 18 residues long.

The chain is built from TRBV24-1 and TRBJ1-2; 10 bases fit TRBD1. Per germline, CDR1 KGHDR and CDR2 SFDVKD. This CDR3 contains 15 residues. V was pared by 4 bases and J by 8 bases, with 9 bases of the junction left unmatched. In nucleotides, the CDR3 is TGTGCCACCAGTGAGAAGGGGACAGGGGTATCAGGCTACACCTTC. It is translated as CATSEKGTGVSGYTF.

This clone occurred once. V and J are TRBV11-2 and TRBJ1-1; D uncertain. The CDR3 is made up of 18 amino acids. CDR1 is SGHAT and CDR2 is FQNNGV in the germline V gene. Trimming took 6 bases from V and 0 from J, leaving 23 bases between them. Here the CDR3 DNA reads TGTGCCAGCAGTCCAACCTACCGGGCCCTATCCTTGAACACTGAAGCTTTCTTT. Amino acid sequence: CASSPTYRALSLNTEAFF.

The CDR3: CATSRVPSLAGIGTQYF. The CDR3 nucleotides are TGTGCCACCAGCAGAGTACCCAGTCTAGCGGGAATCGGGACCCAGTACTTC. The V and J genes are TRBV15 and TRBJ2-5; 9 bases match TRBD2. Germline values: CDR1 LNHNV, CDR2 YYDKDF (reference sequence). The ends lost 1 base at V and 7 bases at J; junction bases unmatched: 13. The CDR3 is 17 residues long.

The chain employs TRBV6-1 and TRBJ2-1; D perhaps matches TRBD2 (7 bases). The V gene's germline CDR1 is MNHNS and CDR2 SASEGT. V lost 6 bases and J lost 6, with 24 bases in between. The CDR3 is 17 residues long. The DNA of the CDR3 is TGTGCCAGCAGCGAAACTCAAGACAGGTTAGCGGGCAATGAGCAGTTCTTC. This translates into CASSETQDRLAGNEQFF.

The rearrangement links TRBV11-2 to TRBJ1-1, with D perhaps matching TRBD1 (6 bases). V was cut by 2 bases and J by 2 bases, with 12 bases left in between. The length of the CDR3 is 15 residues. Germline assignment: CDR1 SGHAT and CDR2 FQNNGV. The DNA for the CDR3 is TGTGCCAGCAGCTTACGGGGACAAAGTAACACTGAAGCTTTCTTT. Its protein is CASSLRGQSNTEAFF.